What follows are 16 T cell receptor beta chains derived from one specimen sequenced in a study of blood T cell repertoires in COVID-19. Some clones are missing from TCRdb's copy, which holds only in-frame ones; the method was immunoSEQ multiplex PCR. The profile shows about 370,000 clones, more than 75% of them singletons. The sample consisted of peripheral blood. These receptors originate from a woman aged 25 to 39 with COVID-19, enrolled during active disease.

J is TRBJ2-3 and V is TRBV18; 10 bases line up with TRBD2. V lost 6 bases to trimming and J lost 5 bases; unmatched junction nucleotides: 17. This CDR3 is 18 amino acids long. Germline assignment: CDR1 KGHSH and CDR2 LQKENI. For the CDR3, the DNA is TGTGCCAGCTCGCCCTCCGGGGTTCTAGCGGGAGTCCTAGATACGCAGTATTTT. Encoded protein: CASSPSGVLAGVLDTQYF. The full variable domain, with the rest looked up from reference TRBV18 and TRBJ2-3, is NAGVMQNPRHLVRRRGQEARLRCSPMKGHSHVYWYRQLPEEGLKFMVYLQKENIIDESGMPKERFSAEFPKEGPSILRIQQVVRGDSAAYFCASSPSGVLAGVLDTQYFGPGTRLTVL.

The chain joins TRBV4-1 to TRBJ1-2; the match to TRBD1 covers 7 bases. Germline CDR1 and CDR2: MGHRA and YSYEKL. This CDR3 region has 16 residues. Losses at the gene ends were 4 bases for V and 4 bases for J; bases not matched to a gene: 12. CDR3 loop: CASSPRALGQFYGYTF. In nucleotides, the CDR3 is TGCGCCAGCAGCCCTAGAGCGTTGGGACAGTTCTATGGCTACACCTTC.

This clone occurred once. This chain links TRBV28 with TRBJ1-6, with TRBD1 identical over 9 bases. V shed 5 bases, J shed 8 bases, and the junction held 4 bases outside the gene matches. This CDR3 is 14 amino acids long. Germline CDR1 MDHEN, CDR2 SYDVKM. CDR3 bases: TGTGCCAGCAGTGGACAGGGGCGATATTCACCCCTCCACTTT. Translation gives CASSGQGRYSPLHF.

V gene TRBV4-3 combines with J gene TRBJ2-5; 7 positions match TRBD2. Germline V CDR1 and CDR2: LGHNA, YSLEER. The ends lost 1 base at V and 4 bases at J; junction bases unmatched: 6. This CDR3 contains 15 residues. The CDR3 DNA sequence: TGCGCCAGCAGCCAAGGTGGAGGGAGGGGAGAGACCCAGTACTTC. It is translated as CASSQGGGRGETQYF.

The V and J genes are TRBV7-6 and TRBJ2-3, with 12 bases lining up with TRBD2. Trimming at V came to 5 bases and at J to 1 base, leaving 4 bases not matched to a gene. Germline V CDR1 and CDR2: SGHVS, FNYEAQ. CDR3 size: 16 residues. The CDR3 loop is CASSPRLAGGTDTQYF. CDR3 DNA sequence: TGTGCCAGCAGCCCTCGACTAGCGGGGGGCACAGATACGCAGTATTTT.

In DNA, the CDR3 is TGTGCCAGCAGCCAGCAGGGCGGCTATGGCTACACCTTC. Translated, it gives CASSQQGGYGYTF. This rearrangement joins TRBV3-1 (or the pseudogene TRBV3-2) to TRBJ1-2; D is possibly TRBD1 (5 bases). Germline V gene lookup returns CDR1 LGHDT and CDR2 YNNKEL (reference sequence). The CDR3 runs to 13 residues. With 3 bases removed from V and 4 bases from J, the gap between germline ends came to 9 bases.

The rearrangement links TRBV28 to TRBJ2-5; TRBD1 matches at 9 bases. CDR1 is MDHEN and CDR2 is SYDVKM in the germline V gene. Trimming took 6 bases from V and 4 from J; bases not matched to a gene: 9. The CDR3 totals 15 residues. The CDR3 coding sequence is TGTGCCAGCAGCTTTACGGGACAGGGTATAGAGACCCAGTACTTC. Protein sequence: CASSFTGQGIETQYF.

The chain combines TRBV28 with TRBJ2-7, with no clear D. The germline V gene has CDR1 MDHEN and CDR2 SYDVKM. V lost 5 bases and J lost 2, with 7 bases in between. This CDR3 spans 12 amino acids. In DNA, the CDR3 is TGTGCCAGCAGTACCACAGCCTACGAGCAGTACTTC. Protein sequence: CASSTTAYEQYF.

The genes are TRBV5-6 and TRBJ1-5; tentative D call: TRBD1 (6 bases). CDR1 SGHDT and CDR2 YYEEEE come from the germline V gene. The CDR3 sequence is 14 residues long. The ends were cut back, 1 base at V and 4 bases at J, with 9 bases in the middle. This chain's CDR3 is CASSLPGTNQPQHF. In nucleotides, the CDR3 is TGTGCCAGCAGCTTGCCAGGGACAAATCAGCCCCAGCATTTT.

The chain has TRBV7-3 and TRBJ2-3; D is ambiguous. V dropped 2 bases and J dropped 0 bases, with 3 bases sitting between them. Germline V gene lookup returns CDR1 SGHTA and CDR2 FQGTGA. The CDR3 extends over 13 amino acids. DNA for the CDR3: TGTGCCAGCAGCTTACCGAGCACAGATACGCAGTATTTT. It encodes CASSLPSTDTQYF.

This chain uses TRBV7-9 with TRBJ2-7, with D unresolved. V was trimmed by 5 bases and J by 0 bases, leaving 5 bases between them. The CDR3 has 12 residues. CDR1 and CDR2 from the germline V gene are SEHNR and FQNEAQ (reference sequence). This CDR3 reads CASSLYSYEQYF. The CDR3 DNA is TGTGCCAGCAGCCTCTACTCCTACGAGCAGTACTTC.

The chain recombines TRBV2 with TRBJ1-6, with TRBD1 matching 7 bases. Unmatched junction bases numbered 11, after V lost 6 bases and J lost 6 bases. Germline lookup yields CDR1 SNHLY and CDR2 FYNNEI. CDR3 size: 16 residues. Here the CDR3 reads CASSLSRQGSNSPLHF. CDR3 nucleotides: TGTGCCAGCAGCCTTTCAAGACAGGGAAGTAATTCACCCCTCCACTTT.

The chain employs TRBV7-2 and TRBJ2-4; the match to TRBD1 covers 9 bases. This CDR3 has 18 residues. J gave up 1 base and V 5 bases, and 12 bases lay outside the gene matches. The V gene's germline CDR1 is SGHTA and CDR2 FQGNSA. This CDR3 is CASSPGTGLFYAKNIQYF. Written as DNA, the CDR3 is TGTGCCAGCAGCCCCGGGACAGGGTTGTTCTATGCCAAAAACATTCAGTACTTC.

The rearrangement links TRBV5-4 to TRBJ1-1, with 10 bases that match TRBD1. In germline, CDR1 is SGHNT, CDR2 YYREEE (reference sequence). The CDR3 is 16 amino acids. Trimming removed 3 bases from V and 1 base from J; junction bases left unmatched: 6. The DNA for the CDR3 is TGTGCCAGCAGCTCGGGACAGGGGCGCGGGAACACTGAAGCTTTCTTT. Translated: CASSSGQGRGNTEAFF.

The rearrangement links TRBV7-6 to TRBJ2-2, with 10 nucleotides matching TRBD2. Per the germline V gene, CDR1 is SGHVS and CDR2 is FNYEAQ. The ends lost 2 bases at V and 4 bases at J; junction bases unmatched: 1. The CDR3 length is 15 residues. Here the CDR3 reads CASSLLAGATGELFF. Here the CDR3 DNA reads TGTGCCAGCAGCTTACTAGCGGGAGCCACCGGGGAGCTGTTTTTT.

V usage is TRBV11-2 and J usage is TRBJ2-5; TRBD2 matches at 14 bases. This CDR3 spans 17 amino acids. V lost 5 bases to trimming and J lost 4 bases; unmatched junction nucleotides: 9. Germline assignment: CDR1 SGHAT and CDR2 FQNNGV. The CDR3 protein is CASSRLGLAGVVETQYF. The CDR3 DNA reads as TGTGCCAGCAGCAGACTGGGACTAGCGGGAGTTGTAGAGACCCAGTACTTC.